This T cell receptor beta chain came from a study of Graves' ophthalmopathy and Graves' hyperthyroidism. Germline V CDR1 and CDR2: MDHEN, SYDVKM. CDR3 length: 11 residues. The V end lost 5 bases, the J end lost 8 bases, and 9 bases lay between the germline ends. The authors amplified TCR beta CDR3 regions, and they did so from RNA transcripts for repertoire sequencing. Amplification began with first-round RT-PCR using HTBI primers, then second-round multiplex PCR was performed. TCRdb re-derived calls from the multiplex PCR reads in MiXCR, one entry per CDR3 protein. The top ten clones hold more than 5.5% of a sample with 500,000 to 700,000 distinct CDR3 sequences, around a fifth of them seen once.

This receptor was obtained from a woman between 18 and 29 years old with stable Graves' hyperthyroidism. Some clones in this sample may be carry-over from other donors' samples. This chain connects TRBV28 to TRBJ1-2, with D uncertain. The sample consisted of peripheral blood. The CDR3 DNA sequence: TGTGCCAGCAGTAGGGTAGGCGGCTACACCTTC. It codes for CASSRVGGYTF.